This T cell receptor (beta chain) was observed in a study of cytomegalovirus exposure and HLA in healthy donors. Findings of the study overall: Sequence variants that were highly shared formed a cluster that was likely a sequencing artifact. TCR beta V- and J-gene trimming, according to a later analysis, was linked to a missense DCLRE1C variant.

Trimming removed 5 bases from V and 8 bases from J; junction bases left unmatched: 3. Germline V gene data show CDR1 as SGHTA and CDR2 as FQGTGA. The CDR3 is made up of 14 amino acids. Both 60 Vbeta primers and 13 Jbeta primers went into the PCR. TCRdb's table, derived via immunoSEQ multiplex PCR, lists solely in-frame clones and lacks some. The sample includes some 130,000 clones, approximately 73% seen only once; the top ten take 1.3%. The sample holds one count of this clone. Its antigen is unidentified. The V call is TRBV7-3, the J call TRBJ2-1, with 13 bases matching TRBD2. Sequencing used PBMCs. The sequence derives from a woman between 35 and 50 years old in good health and CMV-seronegative. CDR3 loop: CASSIGLAGDEQFF. CDR3 DNA sequence: TGTGCCAGCAGCATCGGACTAGCGGGGGATGAGCAGTTCTTC.